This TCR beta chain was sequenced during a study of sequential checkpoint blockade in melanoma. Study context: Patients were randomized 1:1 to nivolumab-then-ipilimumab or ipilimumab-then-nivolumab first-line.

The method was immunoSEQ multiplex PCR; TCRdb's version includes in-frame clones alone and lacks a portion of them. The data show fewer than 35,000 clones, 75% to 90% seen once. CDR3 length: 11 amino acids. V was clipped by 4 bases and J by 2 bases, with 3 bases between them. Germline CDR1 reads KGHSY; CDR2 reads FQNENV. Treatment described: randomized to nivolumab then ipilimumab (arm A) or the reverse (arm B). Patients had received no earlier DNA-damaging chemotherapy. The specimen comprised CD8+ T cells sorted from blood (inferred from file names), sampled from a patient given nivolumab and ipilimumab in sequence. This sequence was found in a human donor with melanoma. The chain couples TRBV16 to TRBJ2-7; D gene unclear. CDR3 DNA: TGTGCCAGCAGCCTCGCCTACGAGCAGTACTTC. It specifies CASSLAYEQYF.